Listed below are T cell receptor beta chains from one sample, sequenced in a study of blood T cell repertoires in COVID-19. Here immunoSEQ multiplex PCR was the method, and the copy in TCRdb shows in-frame clones only, minus some. The sample lists about 270,000 clones, roughly 88% occurring once. The sample taken for sequencing was peripheral blood. The receptors stem from a woman in her 70s with acute or convalescent COVID-19. The CDR3 runs from the conserved cysteine through the conserved F or W. The D gene is left open where the match is weak. Part of the rows lack a size; the others show once, few, many or a class for expanded clones.

v_gene	d_gene	abundance	j_gene	CDR3nt	CDR3aa
TRBV6-5	NA	NA	TRBJ1-2	TGTGCCAGCAGACCCGGTTCGCCCTTCGAGGATGGCTACACCTTC	CASRPGSPFEDGYTF
TRBV5-5	NA	NA	TRBJ1-3	TGTGCCAGCAGCTTGGAGCAGGGGAGTGGAAACACCATATATTTT	CASSLEQGSGNTIYF
TRBV28	TRBD2	NA	TRBJ2-1	TGTGCCAGCAGGTCTGGGACTAGCGGGGGTGATGAGCAGTTCTTC	CASRSGTSGGDEQFF
TRBV2	NA	NA	TRBJ2-5	TGTGCCAGCAGTGTGGAGGGGGAGACCCAGTACTTC	CASSVEGETQYF
TRBV6-5	NA	NA	TRBJ2-7	TGTGCCAGCACCTACTTGAGGGAGCAGTACTTC	CASTYLREQYF
TRBV15	NA	NA	TRBJ1-4	TGTGCCACCAGCAGCCCCGGGAATGAAAAACTGTTTTTT	CATSSPGNEKLFF
TRBV6-5	TRBD1	NA	TRBJ1-6	TGTGCCAGCAGTCTCGGGACAGGGTTTGAGTCACCCCTCCACTTT	CASSLGTGFESPLHF
TRBV5-1	TRBD1	NA	TRBJ1-1	TGCGCCAGCAGCCCCGGGACAGTCCACACTGAAGCTTTCTTT	CASSPGTVHTEAFF
TRBV7-8	NA	once	TRBJ2-2	TGTGCCAGCAGCTTAGCTTGGAGGGCTGGGGGGGAGCTGTTTTTT	CASSLAWRAGGELFF
TRBV19	NA	NA	TRBJ1-2	TGTGCCAGTAGTATCGGGAGTAGCTATGGCTACACCTTC	CASSIGSSYGYTF
TRBV10-3	TRBD1	NA	TRBJ1-2	TGTGCCATCAAAGCGGCGGGAGGGGGCGGCTACACCTTC	CAIKAAGGGGYTF
TRBV13	TRBD1	once	TRBJ1-6	TGTGCCAGCAGCTTATCTCAGGGGGCCTCTAATTCACCCCTCCACTTT	CASSLSQGASNSPLHF
TRBV7-2	TRBD1	NA	TRBJ1-1	TGTGCCAGCAGCTCGGCGATAGAGGACAGGTTCCCCCCCCGGACTGAAGCTTTCTTT	CASSSAIEDRFPPRTEAFF
TRBV30	TRBD1	NA	TRBJ1-5	TGTGCCTGGAGGGACAGGGGGCGGACTCAGCCCCAGCATTTT	CAWRDRGRTQPQHF
TRBV6-5	NA	NA	TRBJ1-5	TGTGCCAGCAGACAGGGTTGGGGTCAGCCCCAGCATTTT	CASRQGWGQPQHF
TRBV7-9	NA	NA	TRBJ2-1	TGTGCCAGCAGCTTATCCCACAGCAATGAGCAGTTCTTC	CASSLSHSNEQFF
TRBV18	NA	NA	TRBJ2-7	TGTGCCAGCTCACCCCCGGCCGGTTTGGGGCAGCAGTACTTC	CASSPPAGLGQQYF
TRBV2	NA	NA	TRBJ1-4	TGTGCCAGCAGTTTCGGACAGCCGTTTTTGGCTAATGAAAAACTGTTTTTT	CASSFGQPFLANEKLFF
TRBV19	NA	NA	TRBJ2-1	TGTGCCAGTGTGGGAACCCCTAGGGGCAATGAGCAGTTCTTC	CASVGTPRGNEQFF
TRBV6-1	TRBD1	NA	TRBJ1-6	TGTGCCAGCAGTGCTCGACAGGGGACGATGGCCTATAATTCACCCCTCCACTTT	CASSARQGTMAYNSPLHF
TRBV5-1	NA	NA	TRBJ1-1	TGCGCCAGCAGCCCACGAATAGATCGAAAAGAGTCTTTTTTT	CASSPRIDRKESFF
TRBV5-5	TRBD1	NA	TRBJ2-1	TGTGCCAGCAGCTTGGGTTTGTGGACAGGGGATGAGCAGTTCTTC	CASSLGLWTGDEQFF
TRBV5-1	NA	NA	TRBJ1-1	TGCGCCAGCAGCTTGGTCGGACCCAGGGACACTGAAGCTTTCTTT	CASSLVGPRDTEAFF
TRBV2	TRBD1	NA	TRBJ2-5	TGTGCCAGCGCAAGGGACAGGGATGAGACCCAGTACTTC	CASARDRDETQYF
TRBV4-1	NA	NA	TRBJ2-3	TGCGCCAGCAGCCAAGTTTTACGGGGGTTAGATACGCAGTATTTT	CASSQVLRGLDTQYF
TRBV5-1	NA	NA	TRBJ1-6	TGCGCCAGCAGCTTGGGCAGGGATGATTCACCCCTCCACTTT	CASSLGRDDSPLHF
TRBV5-1	NA	NA	TRBJ2-5	TGCGCCAGCAATCGTGGCGGGGAGCAAGAGACCCAGTACTTC	CASNRGGEQETQYF
TRBV7-6	TRBD1	NA	TRBJ2-7	TGTGCCAGCAGCTTAATGACAGGGGCGAACGAGCAGTACTTC	CASSLMTGANEQYF
TRBV5-1	TRBD2	NA	TRBJ2-1	TGCGCCAGCAGCCCGGTGGGGCGGGGGGGCATCGGTGAGCAGTTCTTC	CASSPVGRGGIGEQFF
TRBV2	NA	NA	TRBJ1-5	TGTGCCAGCAGAGGGAGGGTTAGCAATCAGCCCCAGCATTTT	CASRGRVSNQPQHF
TRBV19	TRBD1	NA	TRBJ1-5	TGTGCCAGTAGTATAGTCCAGGGGGACCGGCCCCAGCATTTT	CASSIVQGDRPQHF
TRBV19	NA	NA	TRBJ1-4	TGTGCCAGTAGTGGTCAGACAGGAGGTAATGAAAAACTGTTTTTT	CASSGQTGGNEKLFF
TRBV9	TRBD1	NA	TRBJ2-1	TGTGCCAGCAGCTCTACCGGGACAGGGATCTTTGAGCAGTTCTTC	CASSSTGTGIFEQFF
TRBV19	NA	NA	TRBJ1-5	TGTGCCAGTAGTCCCGTGGGGGGAGGGGATCAGCCCCAGCATTTT	CASSPVGGGDQPQHF
TRBV7-6	NA	few	TRBJ2-2	TGTGCCAGCAGCTTAGGTAATAGCGCGAACACCGGGGAGCTGTTTTTT	CASSLGNSANTGELFF
TRBV18	NA	NA	TRBJ2-7	TGTGCCAGCTCACCCGAGACTAGGGCGGGAGAGCAGTACTTC	CASSPETRAGEQYF
TRBV11-1	NA	few	TRBJ1-2	TGTGCCAGCAGCTTAGGTCCCCAGGGGAACTATGGCTACACCTTC	CASSLGPQGNYGYTF
TRBV2	TRBD1	NA	TRBJ2-1	TGTGCCAGCCCCCTACGAGACAGGGTGGTCTTC	CASPLRDRVVF
TRBV30	NA	NA	TRBJ2-6	TGTGCCTGGGACCGACAGGACTCTGGGGCCAACGTCCTGACTTTC	CAWDRQDSGANVLTF
TRBV6-5	NA	NA	TRBJ1-6	TGTGCCAGCAGTTACTCGAGGGTGAGAAGTTCACCCCTCCACTTT	CASSYSRVRSSPLHF
TRBV6-5	TRBD2	once	TRBJ2-5	TGTGCCAGCGGGAGGGTTCTAGAGACCCAGTACTTC	CASGRVLETQYF
TRBV19	TRBD2	NA	TRBJ2-7	TGTGCCAGTAGTAAGGGACTAGCGGGGGGTTCGCCCTACGAGCAGTACTTC	CASSKGLAGGSPYEQYF